This T cell receptor beta chain was sequenced for a study of blood T cell repertoires in COVID-19. In the study overall: Collection of acute and convalescent COVID-19 samples took place in the United States, Italy and Spain. PBMCs, B-cell-depleted T cells, or T cells provided the cDNA or gDNA that made up the material.

The V gene's germline CDR1 is GTSNPN and CDR2 SVGIG (reference sequence). CDR3 length equals 15 residues. V trimming: 2 bases; J trimming: 5 bases; junction bases outside the gene matches: 7. Some clones are missing from TCRdb's copy, which holds only in-frame ones; the method was immunoSEQ multiplex PCR. The table has some 200,000 clones, roughly 80% seen once; the top ten hold more than 9%. This rearrangement joins TRBV30 to TRBJ1-4; 8 bases map to TRBD1. The sequenced sample consisted of peripheral blood. The sequence came from a woman of 80 years or more with acute or convalescent COVID-19. The CDR3 spells CAWSSQGAVNEKLFF. DNA of the CDR3: TGTGCCTGGAGTAGTCAGGGGGCGGTGAATGAAAAACTGTTTTTT.